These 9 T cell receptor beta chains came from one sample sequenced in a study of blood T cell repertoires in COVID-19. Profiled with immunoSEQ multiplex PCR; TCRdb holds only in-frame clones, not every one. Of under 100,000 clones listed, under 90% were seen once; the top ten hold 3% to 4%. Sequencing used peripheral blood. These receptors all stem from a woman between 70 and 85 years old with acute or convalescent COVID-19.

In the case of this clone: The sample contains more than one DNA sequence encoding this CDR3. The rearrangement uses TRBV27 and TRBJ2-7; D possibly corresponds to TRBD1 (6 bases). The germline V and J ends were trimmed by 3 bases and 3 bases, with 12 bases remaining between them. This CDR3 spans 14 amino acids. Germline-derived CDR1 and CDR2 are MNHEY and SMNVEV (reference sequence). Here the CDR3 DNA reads TGTGCCAGCAGTTTTGCTGGGGGCGGCTACGAGCAGTACTTC. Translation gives CASSFAGGGYEQYF.

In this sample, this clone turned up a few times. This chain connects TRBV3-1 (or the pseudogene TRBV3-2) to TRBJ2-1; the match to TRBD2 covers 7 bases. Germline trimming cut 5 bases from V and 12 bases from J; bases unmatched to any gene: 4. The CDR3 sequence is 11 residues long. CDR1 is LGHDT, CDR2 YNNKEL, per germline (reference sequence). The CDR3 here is CASSKLARQFF. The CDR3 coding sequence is TGTGCCAGCAGCAAACTAGCGAGGCAGTTCTTC.

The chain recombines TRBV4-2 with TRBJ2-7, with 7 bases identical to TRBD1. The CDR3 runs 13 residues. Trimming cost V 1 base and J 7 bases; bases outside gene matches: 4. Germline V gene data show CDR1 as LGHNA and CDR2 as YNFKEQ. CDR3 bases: TGTGCCAGCAGCCAAGTTCAGGGGGAAGAGCAGTACTTC. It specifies CASSQVQGEEQYF.

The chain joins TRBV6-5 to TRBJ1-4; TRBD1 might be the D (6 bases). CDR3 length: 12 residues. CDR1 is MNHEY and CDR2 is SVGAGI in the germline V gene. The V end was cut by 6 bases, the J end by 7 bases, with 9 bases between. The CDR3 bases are TGTGCCAGCAGAAAGGGGGTTGAAAAACTGTTTTTT. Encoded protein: CASRKGVEKLFF.

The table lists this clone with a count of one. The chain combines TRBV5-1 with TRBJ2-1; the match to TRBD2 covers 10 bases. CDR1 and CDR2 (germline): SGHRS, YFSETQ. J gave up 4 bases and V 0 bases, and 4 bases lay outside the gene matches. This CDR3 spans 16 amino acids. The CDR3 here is CASSLEPSGSYNEQFF. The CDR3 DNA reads TGCGCCAGCAGCTTGGAACCTAGCGGGAGTTACAATGAGCAGTTCTTC.

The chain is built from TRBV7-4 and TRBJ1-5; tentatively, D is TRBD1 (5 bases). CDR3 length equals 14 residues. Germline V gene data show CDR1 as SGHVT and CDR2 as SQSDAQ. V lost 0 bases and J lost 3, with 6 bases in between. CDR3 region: CASSLAGANQPQHF. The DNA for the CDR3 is TGTGCCAGCAGCTTAGCAGGGGCCAATCAGCCCCAGCATTTT.

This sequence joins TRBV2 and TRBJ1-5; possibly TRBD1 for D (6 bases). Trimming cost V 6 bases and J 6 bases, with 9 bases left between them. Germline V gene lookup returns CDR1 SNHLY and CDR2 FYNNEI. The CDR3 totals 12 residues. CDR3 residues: CASSQGRQPQHF. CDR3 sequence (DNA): TGTGCCAGCAGCCAGGGGCGTCAGCCCCAGCATTTT. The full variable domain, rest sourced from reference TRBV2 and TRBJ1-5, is EPEVTQTPSHQVTQMGQEVILRCVPISNHLYFYWYRQILGQKVEFLVSFYNNEISEKSEIFDDQFSVERPDGSNFTLKIRSTKLEDSAMYFCASSQGRQPQHFGDGTRLSIL.

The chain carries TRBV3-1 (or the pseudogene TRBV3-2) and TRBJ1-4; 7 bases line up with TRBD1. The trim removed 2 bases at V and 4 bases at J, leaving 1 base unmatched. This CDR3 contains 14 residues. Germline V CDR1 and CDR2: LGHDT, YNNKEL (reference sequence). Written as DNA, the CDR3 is TGTGCCAGCAGCCAAAACAGGGGTAATGAAAAACTGTTTTTT. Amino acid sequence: CASSQNRGNEKLFF.

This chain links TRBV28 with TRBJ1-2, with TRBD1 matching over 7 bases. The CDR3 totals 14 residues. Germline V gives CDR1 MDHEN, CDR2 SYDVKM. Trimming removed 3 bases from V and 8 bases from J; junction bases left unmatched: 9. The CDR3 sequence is CASSLPDRARGYTF. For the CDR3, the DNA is TGTGCCAGCAGTTTGCCTGACAGGGCGCGGGGCTACACCTTC.